This T cell receptor beta chain was sequenced in a study of beta chain features in type 1 diabetes. Study in general: Sorted cells numbering some 110 million were examined across all samples. Whole-study results and caveats: TCRB CDR3s were moderately but significantly shorter in Type 1 diabetes patients in all four CD4+ subsets.

The count of this clone is one. The antigen remains undetermined. The sequenced template was cDNA made from the entire isolated RNA. Sequenced by immunoSEQ multiplex PCR; TCRdb stores in-frame clones only, minus some. This table holds 150,000 to 200,000 clones, 50% to 70% found once. This TCR was sampled from a man aged 25 to 45 with type 1 diabetes. The sample was naive CD4+ T cells from blood.

This CDR3 is CASSFSPGQGNDEQYF. The DNA of the CDR3 is TGTGCCAGCAGCTTCTCACCAGGACAGGGGAACGACGAGCAGTACTTC. The rearrangement uses TRBV7-9 and TRBJ2-7; 9 bases match TRBD1. The CDR3 is 16 residues long. The V and J ends lost 3 bases and 5 bases, in that order; junction bases with no gene match: 11. Looked up from germline, CDR1 is SEHNR and CDR2 is FQNEAQ (reference sequence).